The T cell receptor beta chain described here comes from a study of molecular identifiers for immune sequencing clone quantification. The study, taken as a whole, reports: Over 98% of effector molecules, yet under 1% of naive-cell molecules, were held by clones above 20 RNA copies.

Based on a CD8+CD4-CCR7+CD45RA+ profile, naive CD8 T cells were sorted. There are many counts of this clonotype. Antigen specificity is unknown. Previously described methods and listed TCR primers were employed for the bulk TCR libraries. TCRdb passed the PCR reads through MiXCR, listing each CDR3 protein once. Altogether roughly 320,000 distinct CDR3 sequences are present, roughly a quarter being singletons, with the ten largest covering 0.65% to 0.75%. Germline values: CDR1 SGDLS, CDR2 YYNGEE. V was pared by 1 base and J by 6 bases, with 13 bases between. The length of the CDR3 is 15 residues. The gene calls are TRBV9 and TRBJ2-2; D perhaps matches TRBD2 (6 bases). This clonotype was obtained from a human donor in good health. Some libraries in this study had Jurkat cell RNA spiked in. The sample consisted of naive CD8+ T cells from blood, with Jurkat cell RNA spiked in. Subset noted: FACS-sorted CD8+CD4-CCR7+CD45RA+ naive T cells. This CDR3 is CASSVLSGSAGELFF. DNA for the CDR3: TGTGCCAGCAGCGTACTAAGCGGGTCGGCCGGGGAGCTGTTTTTT.